The clone carrying this T cell receptor (beta chain) was seen just once. CDR1 and CDR2 (germline): SGHAT, FQNNGV. The ends were cut back, 4 bases at V and 8 bases at J, with 14 bases in the middle. The CDR3 length is 14 residues. This record belongs to a study of blood T cell repertoires in COVID-19. For the study at large: Sites in the United States, Italy and Spain provided acute and convalescent COVID-19 samples. The analysed material was cDNA or gDNA that came from T cells, B-cell-depleted T cells, or PBMCs.

Authors' data handling: Scientists estimated how many nucleated cells there were by amplifying reference gene primers. Sequenced by immunoSEQ multiplex PCR; TCRdb stores in-frame clones only, minus some. That table is the source of V, J and clone size, and D and trimming were worked out from the DNA. The sample shows fewer than 150,000 clones, about 77% of them seen only once. The gene calls are TRBV11-2 and TRBJ1-4; D gene uncertain. Sequences were obtained from peripheral blood. The receptor's source is an elderly man with acute or convalescent COVID-19. Here the CDR3 DNA reads TGTGCCAGCAGCTCGGAGACGGCTAGGGAAAAACTGTTTTTT. It encodes CASSSETAREKLFF.